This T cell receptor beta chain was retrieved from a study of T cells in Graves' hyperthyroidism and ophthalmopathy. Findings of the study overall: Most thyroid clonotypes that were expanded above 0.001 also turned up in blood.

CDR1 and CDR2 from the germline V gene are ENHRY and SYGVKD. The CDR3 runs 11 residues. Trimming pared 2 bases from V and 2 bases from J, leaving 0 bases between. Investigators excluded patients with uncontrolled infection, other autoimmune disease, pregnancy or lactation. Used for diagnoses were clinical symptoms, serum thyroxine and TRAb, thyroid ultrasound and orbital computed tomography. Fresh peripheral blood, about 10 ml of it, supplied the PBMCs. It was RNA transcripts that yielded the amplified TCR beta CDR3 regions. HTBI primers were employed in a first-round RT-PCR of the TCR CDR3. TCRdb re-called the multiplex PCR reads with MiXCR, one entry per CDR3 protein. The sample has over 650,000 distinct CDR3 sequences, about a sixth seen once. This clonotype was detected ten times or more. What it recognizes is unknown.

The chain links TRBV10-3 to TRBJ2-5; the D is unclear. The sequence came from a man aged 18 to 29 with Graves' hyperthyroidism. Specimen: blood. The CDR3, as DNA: TGTGCCATCAGTGAGCAAGAGACCCAGTACTTC. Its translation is CAISEQETQYF.